This T cell receptor beta chain derives from a study of naive and memory T cell subsets. Four PCR rounds used nested alpha and beta constant region primers plus the SP2 primer. TCRdb used MiXCR to reprocess the 5' RACE reads, holding one entry per CDR3 protein. The sample consists of 56,000 or so distinct CDR3 sequences, more than 7.5% of them appearing once. In germline, CDR1 is MGHDK, CDR2 SYGVNS. With 2 bases removed from V and 1 base from J, the gap between germline ends came to 17 bases. This CDR3 has 17 residues. The library had UMIs added by 3' ligation of an oligonucleotide to TCR cDNA. This receptor was taken from a female donor in good health. V usage is TRBV25-1 and J usage is TRBJ2-5, with D possibly being TRBD1 or TRBD2 (5 bases each). The CDR3 reads CASSENRGGSTQETQYF. Written as DNA, the CDR3 is TGTGCCAGCAGTGAAAATCGGGGCGGTAGCACCCAAGAGACCCAGTACTTC.